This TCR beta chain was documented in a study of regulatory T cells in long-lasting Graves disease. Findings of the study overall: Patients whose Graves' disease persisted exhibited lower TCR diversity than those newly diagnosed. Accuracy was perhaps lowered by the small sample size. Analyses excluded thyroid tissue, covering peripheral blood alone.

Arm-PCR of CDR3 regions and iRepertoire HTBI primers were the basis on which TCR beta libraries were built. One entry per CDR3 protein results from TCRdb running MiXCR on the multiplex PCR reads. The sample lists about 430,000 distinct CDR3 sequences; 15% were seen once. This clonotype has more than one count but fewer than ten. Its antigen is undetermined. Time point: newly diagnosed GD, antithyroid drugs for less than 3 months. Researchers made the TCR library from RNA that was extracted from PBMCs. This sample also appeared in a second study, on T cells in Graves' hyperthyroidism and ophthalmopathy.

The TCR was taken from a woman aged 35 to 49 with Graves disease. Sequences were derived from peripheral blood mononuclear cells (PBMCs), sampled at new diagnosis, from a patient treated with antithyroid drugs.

CDR3 nucleotide sequence: TGTGCCAGCAGCCGGAGGACAGGGTACAATTCACCCCTCCACTTT. This sequence encodes CASSRRTGYNSPLHF. The rearrangement links TRBV3-1 to TRBJ1-6, with 8 bases identical to TRBD1. Germline V lookup: CDR1 LGHDT, CDR2 YNNKEL (reference sequence). The CDR3 runs 15 residues. The V segment lost 4 bases and the J segment 7 bases; nucleotides outside the gene matches: 6.